This T cell receptor beta chain was recorded in a study of cytomegalovirus exposure and HLA in healthy donors. In nominal health when sampled, donors likely had unrecorded immune exposures nonetheless. Regarding this clone: Its antigen is not identified.

The study ran its PCR with 60 Vbeta and 13 Jbeta primers. The table came from immunoSEQ multiplex PCR; TCRdb's copy has only in-frame clones and leaves some out. This table holds 210,000 or so clones, approximately 82% found once. Study results and limitations: Most of the CMV-associated TCR beta chains (in a later analysis) appeared to be HLA-restricted.

This TCR was sampled from a man aged 18 to 29 in good health and CMV-seronegative. The sequencing input was PBMCs.

CDR3 nucleotide sequence: TGTGCCAGCAGTGGCGCGGGGACAGGGTTACCAAATACGCAGTATTTT. It specifies CASSGAGTGLPNTQYF. The gene calls are TRBV6-1 and TRBJ2-3; 9 nucleotides match TRBD1. The CDR3 is 16 amino acids. V lost 4 bases to trimming and J lost 7 bases; unmatched junction nucleotides: 12. Germline CDR1 MNHNS, CDR2 SASEGT.